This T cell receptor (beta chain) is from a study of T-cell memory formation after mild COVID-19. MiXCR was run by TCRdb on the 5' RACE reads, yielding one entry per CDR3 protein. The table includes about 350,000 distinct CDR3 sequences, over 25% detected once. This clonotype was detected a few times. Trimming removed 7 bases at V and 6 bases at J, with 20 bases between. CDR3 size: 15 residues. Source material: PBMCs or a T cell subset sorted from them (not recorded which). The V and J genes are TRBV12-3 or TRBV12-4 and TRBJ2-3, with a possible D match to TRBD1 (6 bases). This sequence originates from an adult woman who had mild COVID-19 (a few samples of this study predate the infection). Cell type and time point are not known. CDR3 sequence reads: CASTLQGPPLDTQYF. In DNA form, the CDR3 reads TGTGCCAGCACCTTGCAGGGGCCCCCCCTGGATACGCAGTATTTT.